These 28 T cell receptor beta chains share one sample of origin, sequenced in a study of T cells in narcolepsy (dated by TCRdb to the late 2010s). Library prep was done by the immunoSEQ multiplex PCR assay. TCRdb limited this immuneACCESS table to in-frame rearrangements with V and J called. A share of clones is missing; checked studies link under half to unresolved V genes, and the rest is unexplained. In all, the sample holds 30,000 to 45,000 clones, and about 90% of those were seen once. The ten largest account for over 0.8% of the sample. Material for sequencing was CD45RA- memory CD4+ T cells from PBMCs. The sample's cell subset or site label, in plain terms: memory T cells sorted ex vivo from peripheral blood. The receptor set was obtained from a human donor with narcolepsy.

The genes are TRBV5-1 and TRBJ2-2; D is possibly TRBD2 (5 bases). Trimming shortened V by 0 bases and J by 1 base, and 10 bases separated the two germline ends. The CDR3 sequence is 16 residues long. Germline V lookup: CDR1 SGHRS, CDR2 YFSETQ. DNA of the CDR3: TGCGCCAGCAGCTTGGCCCCGGGAAGGAACACCGGGGAGCTGTTTTTT. Its translation: CASSLAPGRNTGELFF.

V gene TRBV6-1 combines with J gene TRBJ1-1; D is unclear. This CDR3 has 14 residues. The V gene lost 7 bases and the J gene lost 6 bases, with 18 bases spanning the gap. The germline gives CDR1 MNHNS, CDR2 SASEGT. The CDR3, as DNA: TGTGCCAGCACCCCATTCCAAGACCGCGCTGAAGCTTTCTTT. Its translation: CASTPFQDRAEAFF.

This sequence joins TRBV5-4 and TRBJ1-1; D might be TRBD1 (5 bases). V gave up 2 bases and J gave up 3 bases, with 14 bases separating them. The CDR3 totals 15 residues. Germline values: CDR1 SGHNT, CDR2 YYREEE (reference sequence). CDR3 loop: CASSLRRGRDTEAFF. DNA of the CDR3: TGTGCCAGCAGCTTACGTAGGGGTAGGGACACTGAAGCTTTCTTT.

V gene TRBV6-1 combines with J gene TRBJ2-7; 7 bases match TRBD1. The CDR3 extends over 15 amino acids. With V trimmed by 4 bases and J by 0 bases, 6 bases remained unmatched. Germline CDR1 reads MNHNS; CDR2 reads SASEGT. In DNA form, the CDR3 reads TGTGCCAGCAGTGGAAGGACAGGAGTCTCCTACGAGCAGTACTTC. This sequence encodes CASSGRTGVSYEQYF.

The chain links TRBV4-3 to TRBJ2-1; tentative D call: TRBD2 (6 bases). CDR1 and CDR2 from the germline V gene are LGHNA and YSLEER. This CDR3 is 15 amino acids long. The V end was cut by 3 bases, the J end by 2 bases, with 11 bases between. CDR3 nucleotides: TGCGCCAGCAGCCATCGACTAGGACCCTACAATGAGCAGTTCTTC. Protein sequence: CASSHRLGPYNEQFF.

CDR3 sequence: CASSKTGIYEQYF. CDR3 DNA: TGTGCCAGCAGCAAAACAGGGATATACGAGCAGTACTTC. The chain combines TRBV7-2 with TRBJ2-7; perhaps TRBD1 as D (6 bases). Germline CDR1 is SGHTA and CDR2 is FQGNSA. The CDR3 length is 13 residues. V shed 5 bases and J shed 4 bases, with 12 bases lying between them.

The chain combines TRBV7-9 with TRBJ1-1; D not certain. There are 16 residues in the CDR3. V lost 0 bases to trimming and J lost 1 base, with 12 bases between them. Germline V gene lookup returns CDR1 SEHNR and CDR2 FQNEAQ (reference sequence). The CDR3: CASSLAPGLTNTEAFF. The CDR3 bases are TGTGCCAGCAGCTTAGCACCGGGTCTGACGAACACTGAAGCTTTCTTT.

This chain joins TRBV28 and TRBJ2-2, with TRBD2 matching 10 bases. CDR1 and CDR2 from the germline V gene are MDHEN and SYDVKM. The CDR3 consists of 18 residues. Trimming took 4 bases from V and 3 from J; bases not matched to a gene: 11. The CDR3 protein is CASSSYRPSGRDTGELFF. The CDR3 DNA reads TGTGCCAGCAGTTCATATCGACCTAGCGGGAGAGACACCGGGGAGCTGTTTTTT.

This clone was seen a few times. The sample has other DNA sequences that encode this CDR3 too. The chain carries TRBV7-2 and TRBJ2-7, with 8 positions matching TRBD2. V lost 1 base and J lost 4; bases outside the gene matches: 6. CDR1 is SGHTA, CDR2 FQGNSA, per germline. The CDR3 loop spans 15 amino acids. In DNA, the CDR3 is TGTGCCAGCAGCTTAGGGACGGGGGGGAAGTACGAGCAGTACTTC. It yields the protein CASSLGTGGKYEQYF.

The genes are TRBV6-5 and TRBJ2-7; D is possibly TRBD1 (6 bases). The length of the CDR3 is 15 residues. The germline CDR1 and CDR2 sequences are MNHEY and SVGAGI. V was pared by 2 bases and J by 2 bases, with 13 bases between. CDR3 in amino acids: CASSYEGRGPYEQYF. Here the CDR3 DNA reads TGTGCCAGCAGTTACGAGGGCAGGGGACCCTACGAGCAGTACTTC.

The V gene is TRBV4-2, the J gene TRBJ2-7; a possible D gene is TRBD2 (6 bases). The CDR3 totals 16 residues. V gave up 4 bases and J gave up 0 bases, with 16 bases separating them. CDR1 is LGHNA and CDR2 is YNFKEQ in the germline V gene. The CDR3 bases are TGTGCCAGCAGCCCTACGCAGCGGGCCAGCTCCTACGAGCAGTACTTC. This codes for CASSPTQRASSYEQYF.

The V gene is TRBV6-6, the J gene TRBJ2-7; TRBD1 is a possible D gene (5 bases). Germline V lookup: CDR1 MNHNY, CDR2 SVGAGI (reference sequence). The CDR3 has 13 residues. V dropped 8 bases and J dropped 1 base, with 12 bases sitting between them. CDR3 DNA: TGTGCCAGCGTATCGGACAAGTCCTACGAGCAGTACTTC. Its protein product is CASVSDKSYEQYF.

This clone was counted a few times. The V and J genes are TRBV5-4 and TRBJ2-7; no reliable D call. Trimming cost V 4 bases and J 2 bases, with 13 bases left between them. Looked up from germline, CDR1 is SGHNT and CDR2 is YYREEE (reference sequence). This CDR3 is built from 14 residues. CDR3 amino acids: CASSPPAPPYEQYF. In DNA form, the CDR3 reads TGTGCCAGCAGCCCCCCAGCCCCCCCCTACGAGCAGTACTTC.

The V and J genes are TRBV28 and TRBJ1-3, with 7 bases fitting TRBD1. Unmatched junction bases numbered 10, after V lost 4 bases and J lost 4 bases. The CDR3 runs 16 residues. The germline CDR1 and CDR2 sequences are MDHEN and SYDVKM. CDR3 nucleotide sequence: TGTGCCAGCAGTTCTAGGTTAGGGGGCAAAGGAAACACCATATATTTT. Translation: CASSSRLGGKGNTIYF.

The chain recombines TRBV6-5 with TRBJ2-5, with 7 bases fitting TRBD1. Unmatched junction bases numbered 13, after V lost 5 bases and J lost 7 bases. The CDR3 runs to 15 residues. Germline assignment: CDR1 MNHEY and CDR2 SVGAGI. This chain's CDR3 is CASSGTDLRGGTQYF. Written as DNA, the CDR3 is TGTGCCAGCAGTGGGACAGACCTTCGCGGAGGGACCCAGTACTTC.

As concerns this clone: The same CDR3 arises from other DNA sequences in this sample as well. V and J are TRBV6-1 and TRBJ2-7; 12 nucleotides line up with TRBD2. In germline, CDR1 is MNHNS, CDR2 SASEGT. Trimming removed 6 bases from V and 5 bases from J; junction bases left unmatched: 8. The CDR3 has 15 amino acids. In DNA, the CDR3 is TGTGCCAGCAGAGTATCTAGCGGGGGGGGGCACGAGCAGTACTTC. Protein: CASRVSSGGGHEQYF.

The V call is TRBV6-5, the J call TRBJ1-1; D remains unclear. The CDR3 has 15 residues. V lost 6 bases and J 2 bases, leaving 16 bases between the germline ends. Per the germline V gene, CDR1 is MNHEY and CDR2 is SVGAGI. The chain's CDR3 is CASRAPGSGNTEAFF. The CDR3 DNA follows: TGTGCCAGCAGGGCCCCTGGGTCTGGCAACACTGAAGCTTTCTTT.

The rearrangement links TRBV7-2 to TRBJ2-5; tentative D call: TRBD1 (5 bases). CDR1 SGHTA and CDR2 FQGNSA come from the germline V gene. Trimming took 7 bases from V and 3 from J, leaving 15 bases between them. This CDR3 spans 14 amino acids. CDR3 loop: CASTLGAGKETQYF. The CDR3, as DNA: TGTGCCAGCACCCTAGGGGCAGGGAAAGAGACCCAGTACTTC. The full variable domain, completed using reference TRBV7-2 and TRBJ2-5, is GAGVSQSPSNKVTEKGKDVELRCDPISGHTALYWYRQSLGQGLEFLIYFQGNSAPDKSGLPSDRFSAERTGGSVSTLTIQRTQQEDSAVYLCASTLGAGKETQYFGPGTRLLVL.

V usage is TRBV28 and J usage is TRBJ1-2; D may be TRBD1 (5 bases). Germline V gives CDR1 MDHEN, CDR2 SYDVKM. The CDR3 extends over 15 amino acids. V lost 2 bases and J lost 0, with 10 bases in between. For the CDR3, the DNA is TGTGCCAGCAGTTTAGGCGGGGGGGCTAACTATGGCTACACCTTC. Protein sequence: CASSLGGGANYGYTF.

This clone was seen once. This chain uses TRBV6-1 with TRBJ1-4, with D possibly being TRBD1 (6 bases). Trimming removed 10 bases from V and 15 bases from J, with 27 bases in between. This CDR3 contains 14 residues. In germline, CDR1 is MNHNS, CDR2 SASEGT. CDR3 bases: TGTGCCACCGCTCTGGACAGCCCACCCCTAAAGGTGTTTTTT. Its protein is CATALDSPPLKVFF.

The chain links TRBV13 to TRBJ1-1, with D possibly matching TRBD1 (6 bases). CDR3 length: 14 amino acids. Germline CDR1 PRHDT, CDR2 FYEKMQ (reference sequence). Trimming removed 2 bases at V and 11 bases at J, with 18 bases between. The CDR3 DNA is TGTGCCAGCAGCTTATCTACAGGACAGCTGGCTGCTTTCTTT. It translates to CASSLSTGQLAAFF.

On this clone: Other DNA variants within this sample encode the same CDR3. V is TRBV18 and J is TRBJ1-6; 7 positions match TRBD1. From germline, CDR1 is KGHSH and CDR2 LQKENI. The CDR3 runs to 16 residues. V trimming: 6 bases; J trimming: 0 bases; junction bases outside the gene matches: 5. CDR3 in DNA: TGTGCCAGCTCGCCGGACAGGAGCTCCTATAATTCACCCCTCCACTTT. Encoded protein: CASSPDRSSYNSPLHF.

The gene calls are TRBV6-4 and TRBJ2-1; the D is unclear. Germline loops: CDR1 MRHNA, CDR2 SNTAGT. CDR3 length equals 16 residues. Trimming pared 3 bases from V and 5 bases from J, leaving 17 bases between. The CDR3 DNA reads TGTGCCAGCAGTGAACCGGCCGAAAATATCGACAATGAGCAGTTCTTC. Translation gives CASSEPAENIDNEQFF.

The chain links TRBV5-1 to TRBJ2-6, with D possibly TRBD1 on 5 matching bases. Trimming took 3 bases from V and 1 from J, leaving 17 bases between them. The V gene's germline CDR1 is SGHRS and CDR2 YFSETQ. The CDR3 runs 18 residues. CDR3 DNA sequence: TGCGCCAGCAGCTGGAACCCAATGCAGGGATCTGGGGCCAACGTCCTGACTTTC. This sequence encodes CASSWNPMQGSGANVLTF.

This clone is a singleton in its sample. CDR3: CASSPQTGLGYTF. Here the CDR3 DNA reads TGTGCCAGCAGCCCGCAGACAGGGTTGGGCTACACCTTC. The chain joins TRBV7-3 to TRBJ1-2; 7 bases are shared with TRBD1. Germline values: CDR1 SGHTA, CDR2 FQGTGA. V lost 5 bases, J lost 8 bases, and 8 bases stayed unmatched. CDR3 length: 13 residues.

The genes are TRBV6-5 and TRBJ2-5, with D possibly TRBD2 on 6 matching bases. Matching the DNA end better, TRBJ2-7 makes the J call doubtful. The germline V gene encodes CDR1 MNHEY and CDR2 SVGAGI. This CDR3 is 14 amino acids long. CDR3 DNA: TGTGCCAGCAGTTACTACGGGGGACCCTACGAGCAGTACTTC. Amino acid sequence: CASSYYGGPYEQYF.

The chain joins TRBV27 to TRBJ2-1, with D perhaps TRBD1 (5 bases). CDR1 and CDR2 (germline): MNHEY, SMNVEV (reference sequence). The CDR3 contains 13 residues. V was cut by 5 bases and J by 12 bases, with 17 bases left in between. Written as DNA, the CDR3 is TGTGCCAGCAGTAGGGGTCCTCCGGCTAGGCAGTTCTTC. Amino acids: CASSRGPPARQFF.

This chain connects TRBV4-2 to TRBJ2-2; maybe TRBD1 (6 bases). The V and J ends lost 4 bases and 6 bases respectively, with 9 bases between them. CDR3 length: 13 residues. In germline, CDR1 is LGHNA, CDR2 YNFKEQ. CDR3 sequence: CASSLKGAGELFF. In DNA form, the CDR3 reads TGTGCCAGCAGCCTGAAGGGGGCCGGGGAGCTGTTTTTT.